Included here is one T cell receptor (beta chain) sequence, with context. The data were produced by immunoSEQ multiplex PCR, yet TCRdb's version contains in-frame clones alone and is incomplete. The top ten hold about 1% of the sample, which has some 110,000 clones, 75% to 90% seen once. This specimen comes from a study of control samples from healthy donors and cancer patients. Germline CDR1 SGHNT, CDR2 YYREEE (reference sequence). The CDR3 runs to 16 residues. V was pared by 0 bases and J by 5 bases, with 14 bases between. The receptor's source is a woman aged 50 to 60 with colorectal cancer. The chain carries TRBV5-4 and TRBJ2-2, with D uncertain. Material for sequencing was PBMCs. CDR3: CASSLGNSRTTGELFF. DNA for the CDR3: TGTGCCAGCAGCTTGGGGAACAGCCGAACAACCGGGGAGCTGTTTTTT. Together with reference TRBV5-4 and TRBJ2-2, the CDR3 gives the full variable domain: ETGVTQSPTHLIKTRGQQVTLRCSSQSGHNTVSWYQQALGQGPQFIFQYYREEENGRGNFPPRFSGLQFPNYSSELNVNALELDDSALYLCASSLGNSRTTGELFFGEGSRLTVL.